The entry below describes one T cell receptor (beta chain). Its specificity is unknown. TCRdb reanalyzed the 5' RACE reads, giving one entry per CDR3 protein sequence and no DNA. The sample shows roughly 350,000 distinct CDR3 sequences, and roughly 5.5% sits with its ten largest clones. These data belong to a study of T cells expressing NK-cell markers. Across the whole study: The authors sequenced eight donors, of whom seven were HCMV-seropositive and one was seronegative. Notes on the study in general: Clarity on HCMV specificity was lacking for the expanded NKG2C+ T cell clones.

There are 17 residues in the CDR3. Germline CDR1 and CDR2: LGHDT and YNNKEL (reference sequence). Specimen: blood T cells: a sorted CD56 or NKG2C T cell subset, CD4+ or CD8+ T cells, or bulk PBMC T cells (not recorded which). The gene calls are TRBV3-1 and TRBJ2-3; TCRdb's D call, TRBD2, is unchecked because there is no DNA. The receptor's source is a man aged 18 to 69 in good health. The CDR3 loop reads CASSQGGAGARTDTQYF.